One and the same sample provided the 6 T cell receptor beta chains below, sequenced in a study of T cell repertoires in cytomegalovirus infection. For these TCRs, the target antigens are not known. TCRdb independently ran MiXCR on the reads; one entry per CDR3 protein. This table has about 310,000 distinct CDR3 sequences, around 25% appearing once. Here the sequenced sample was cultured PBMCs, taken from culture after CMV antigen stimulation. These receptors originate from a human donor in good health (CMV status not recorded). Some clones in this sample may be carry-over from other donors' samples.

The CDR3 sequence is CASSIVTSGTIYEQYF. The DNA of the CDR3 is TGTGCCAGCAGTATCGTGACTAGCGGAACGATCTACGAGCAGTACTTC. V is TRBV28 and J is TRBJ2-7, with 9 bases aligning to TRBD2. Per the germline V gene, CDR1 is MDHEN and CDR2 is SYDVKM. The length of the CDR3 is 16 residues. The trim removed 5 bases at V and 3 bases at J, leaving 11 bases unmatched.

A few counts support this clonotype. The germline gene is not matched at one end of the junction; a read error may be the cause. The CDR3: CASSSPTREDF. The DNA for the CDR3 is TGTGCCAGCAGTTCGCCGACAAGGGAGGACTTC. The chain uses TRBV6-1 and TRBJ2-7; possibly TRBD2 for D (6 bases). The CDR3 sequence is 11 residues long. In germline, CDR1 is MNHNS, CDR2 SASEGT.

The V gene is TRBV7-2, the J gene TRBJ2-5; 10 bases are shared with TRBD2. The J segment lost 5 bases and the V segment lost 5 bases, leaving 8 bases of the junction unmatched. Germline CDR1 reads SGHTA; CDR2 reads FQGNSA. CDR3 length equals 15 residues. The CDR3 DNA is TGTGCCAGCAGCAAGGAAGCGGGAGGGCGGGAGACCCAGTACTTC. It encodes CASSKEAGGRETQYF.

In this sample, this clonotype turned up many times. CDR3 nucleotides: TGTGCCAGCAGTTACTCGGGGGACTACCAAGAGACCCAGTACTTC. This codes for CASSYSGDYQETQYF. This chain connects TRBV6-5 to TRBJ2-5, with D possibly being TRBD2 (6 bases). V was shortened by 0 bases and J by 0 bases, with 8 bases between the two germline ends. The CDR3 runs 15 residues. Per germline, CDR1 MNHEY and CDR2 SVGAGI.

This clonotype appeared a single time. The chain recombines TRBV29-1 with TRBJ2-1; D gene ambiguous. Germline loops: CDR1 SQVTM, CDR2 ANQGSEA. The V gene lost 7 bases and the J gene lost 9 bases, with 10 bases spanning the gap. The CDR3 covers 10 residues. In DNA, the CDR3 is TGCAGCGCCCTTAGAACTGAGCAGTTCTTC. This translates into CSALRTEQFF.

This chain links TRBV6-2 or TRBV6-3 with TRBJ2-1; D possibly corresponds to TRBD2 (5 bases). CDR1 and CDR2 (germline): MNHEY, SVGEGT. The CDR3 totals 19 residues. Trimming cost V 6 bases and J 0 bases, with 24 bases left between them. The CDR3 region has the DNA TGTGCCAGCAGACCGGGCCCCGGGGTAGCTAGGAGCTCCTACAATGAGCAGTTCTTC. Translating gives CASRPGPGVARSSYNEQFF.